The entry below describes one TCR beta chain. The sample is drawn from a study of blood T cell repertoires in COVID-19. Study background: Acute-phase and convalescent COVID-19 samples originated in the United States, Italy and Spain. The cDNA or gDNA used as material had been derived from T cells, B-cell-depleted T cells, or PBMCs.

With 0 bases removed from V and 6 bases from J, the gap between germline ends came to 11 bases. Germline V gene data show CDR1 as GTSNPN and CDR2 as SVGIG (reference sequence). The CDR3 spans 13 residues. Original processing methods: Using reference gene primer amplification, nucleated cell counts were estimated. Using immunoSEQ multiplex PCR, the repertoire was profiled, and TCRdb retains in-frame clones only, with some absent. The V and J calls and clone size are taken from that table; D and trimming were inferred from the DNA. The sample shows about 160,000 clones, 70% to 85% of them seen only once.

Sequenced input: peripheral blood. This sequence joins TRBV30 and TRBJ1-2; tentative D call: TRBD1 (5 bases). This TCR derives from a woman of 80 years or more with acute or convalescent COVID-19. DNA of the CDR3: TGTGCCTGGAGTGTGGGCAGGGCGGATGGCTACACCTTC. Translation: CAWSVGRADGYTF.